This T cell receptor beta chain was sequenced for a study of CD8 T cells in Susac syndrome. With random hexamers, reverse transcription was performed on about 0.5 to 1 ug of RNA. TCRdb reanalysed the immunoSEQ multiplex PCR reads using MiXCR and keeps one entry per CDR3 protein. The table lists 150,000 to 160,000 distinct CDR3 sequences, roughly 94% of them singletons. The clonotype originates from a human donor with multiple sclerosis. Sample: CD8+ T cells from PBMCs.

The CDR3 DNA is TGCAGCGTTGCTGTTGCCGATGAGCAGTTCTTC. It codes for CSVAVADEQFF. The V gene is TRBV29-1, the J gene TRBJ2-1; D is undetermined. The CDR3 has 11 residues. V was clipped by 4 bases and J by 8 bases, with 9 bases between them. The germline gives CDR1 SQVTM, CDR2 ANQGSEA.